These T cell receptor beta chains were read from a single sample in a study of blood T cells in healthy people across ages. Each CDR3 protein gets one entry after TCRdb re-called the 5' RACE reads with MiXCR. The sample consists of 1.5 million to 2 million distinct CDR3 sequences, around 50% of them appearing once. Sequenced: blood. The receptors here all came from a woman aged 40-49 years in good health. CDR3s include the opening cysteine and the closing phenylalanine or tryptophan. D genes are given only for firm matches. The size entry is marked missing in some rows and otherwise reads once, few, many or a size class.

V gene,clone size,D gene,J gene,CDR3 DNA,CDR3 protein
TRBV7-2,NA,NA,TRBJ2-5,TGTGCCAGCAGCTTTGACAGGCCGTCTCAAGAGACCCAGTACTTC,CASSFDRPSQETQYF
TRBV5-1,NA,NA,TRBJ2-5,TGCGCCAGCAGCAGTATCGGGGGCATCCAAGAGACCCAGTACTTC,CASSSIGGIQETQYF
TRBV5-1,NA,TRBD1,TRBJ2-1,TGCGCCAGCAGCTTTACAGGACAGGGGATCGATGAGCAGTTCTTC,CASSFTGQGIDEQFF
TRBV7-2,few,TRBD1,TRBJ2-6,TGTGCCAGCAGCGCGACAGGGGGCACAACTGGGGCCAACGTCCTGACTTTC,CASSATGGTTGANVLTF
TRBV9,many,NA,TRBJ1-2,TGTGCCAGCAGCGTAGCTGCCCAGGGGAATGGCTACACCTTC,CASSVAAQGNGYTF
TRBV28,NA,TRBD1,TRBJ2-5,TGTGCCAGCAGCCCCGTGGACAGGGAGACCCAGTACTTC,CASSPVDRETQYF
TRBV6-5,NA,NA,TRBJ2-7,TGTGTCAGCAGTTACGACGCCTCGGACGAGCAGTACTTC,CVSSYDASDEQYF
TRBV20-1,NA,NA,TRBJ2-2,TGCAATGCCCGAAGGAGGGCCAACACCGGGGAGCTGTTTTTT,CNARRRANTGELFF
TRBV12-3/TRBV12-4,NA,TRBD1,TRBJ2-3,TGTGCCAGCAGTCCCGGGACAGCTGGGGCCACAGATACGCAGTATTTT,CASSPGTAGATDTQYF
TRBV4-3,many,NA,TRBJ1-6,TGCGCCAGCAGCCAAGATCCCAGATCTAATTCACCCCTCCACTTT,CASSQDPRSNSPLHF
TRBV14,NA,NA,TRBJ2-3,TGTGCCAGCAGCCCTAGTTGGGATACGCAGTATTTT,CASSPSWDTQYF
TRBV2,NA,TRBD1,TRBJ2-5,TGTGCCAGCAGTGGAAGGGACAGGGTGGGAGAGACCCAGTACTTC,CASSGRDRVGETQYF
TRBV5-1,NA,TRBD1,TRBJ1-5,TGCGCCAGTAGACTCGGGACAGCGATCGTTGAGCCCCAGCATTTT,CASRLGTAIVEPQHF
TRBV10-3,once,TRBD1,TRBJ1-4,TGTGCCATCAGTGAGTCCCGGGACAGGGCAAATAATGAAAAACTGTTTTTT,CAISESRDRANNEKLFF
TRBV5-1,few,NA,TRBJ2-7,TGCGCCAGCAGCGAGACAGGAGGCCGCTACGAGCAGTACTTC,CASSETGGRYEQYF
TRBV20-1,NA,NA,TRBJ2-3,TGCAGTGCGCCCGTGTACCCCAGGTTGGGCACAGATACGCAGTATTTT,CSAPVYPRLGTDTQYF
TRBV7-9,NA,NA,TRBJ1-2,TGTGCCAGCAGCCACCGACAGATGAACTATGGCTACACCTTC,CASSHRQMNYGYTF
TRBV13,NA,NA,TRBJ1-6,TGTGCCAGCAGCCTACAGGAGCGCCCCAACTCACCCCTCCACTTT,CASSLQERPNSPLHF
TRBV24-1,once,NA,TRBJ1-6,TGTGCCACCAGGCAGAGCGGCAATTCACCCCTCCACTTT,CATRQSGNSPLHF
TRBV5-1,NA,TRBD2,TRBJ2-1,TGCGCCAGCAGCTTGATTCCGGCTAGCGGCACCTACAATGAGCAGTTCTTC,CASSLIPASGTYNEQFF
TRBV7-9,NA,TRBD1,TRBJ2-5,TGTGCCAGCAGCACTCGACAGGGGGCGGGGGTGGAACAAGAGACCCAGTACTTC,CASSTRQGAGVEQETQYF
TRBV9,NA,TRBD1,TRBJ2-7,TGTGCCAGCAGCGTAGGATCAGGGGGCCACTACGAGCAGTACTTC,CASSVGSGGHYEQYF
TRBV5-5,NA,TRBD2,TRBJ2-5,TGTGCCAGCAGCGCAGCAGAAAGCGGGGGGCCCTATGAGACCCAGTACTTC,CASSAAESGGPYETQYF
TRBV10-3,NA,NA,TRBJ2-1,TGTGCCATCAGAAACCTCGGGTCCGACAATGAGCAGTTCTTC,CAIRNLGSDNEQFF
TRBV19,once,TRBD2,TRBJ2-3,TGTGCCAGTATGATTAGCGGGAGTAGCACAGATACGCAGTATTTT,CASMISGSSTDTQYF
TRBV12-5,few,NA,TRBJ2-5,TGTGCTAGTGGTCCCCCCTCGGAAGGGGTAAGGACCCAGTACTTC,CASGPPSEGVRTQYF
TRBV11-2,NA,TRBD1,TRBJ2-1,TGTGCCAGCAGCTCCAGGACAGGGATTGGGCAAGAGACCCAGTTCTTC,CASSSRTGIGQETQFF
TRBV5-5,few,NA,TRBJ2-7,TGTGCCAGCAGCTTGGGCGCACCTCCTGGGAACGAGCAGTACTTC,CASSLGAPPGNEQYF
TRBV28,few,TRBD1,TRBJ2-1,TGTGCCAGCAGTTTAGGCAGGGGGACGGGCAATGAGCAGTTCTTC,CASSLGRGTGNEQFF
TRBV7-2,NA,NA,TRBJ2-4,TGTGCCAGCAGCCCTTCCGGGCGGAGACCAGCCAAAAACATTCAGTACTTC,CASSPSGRRPAKNIQYF
TRBV6-2/TRBV6-3,NA,TRBD2,TRBJ2-7,TGTGCCAGCGCTGCCCGGGGGGGCCGGTATGAGCAGTACTTC,CASAARGGRYEQYF
TRBV5-1,NA,NA,TRBJ1-6,TGCGCCAGCAGCTTGACAGCAAAGGCAAATTCACCCCTCCACTTT,CASSLTAKANSPLHF
TRBV4-3,NA,NA,TRBJ2-5,TGCACCAGCAGCCAAGCTCGGGGAGAGACCCAGTACTTC,CTSSQARGETQYF
TRBV7-9,NA,NA,TRBJ2-5,TGTGCCAGCAGCTTCCCGGGCCCCCGGGAAGAGACCCAGTACTTC,CASSFPGPREETQYF
TRBV20-1,NA,TRBD1,TRBJ1-5,TGCAGTGCTAGTGCGGGACAGAACAATCAGCCCCAGCATTTT,CSASAGQNNQPQHF
TRBV6-5,NA,NA,TRBJ2-5,TGTGCCAGCAGGAGGCTGGGGGAAGAGACCCAGTACTTC,CASRRLGEETQYF
TRBV21-1,NA,NA,TRBJ2-7,TGTGCCAGCAGCAAATTAACCCCGAGCTCCTACGAGCAGTACTTC,CASSKLTPSSYEQYF
TRBV18,NA,NA,TRBJ2-1,TGTGCCAGCTCACCGACCCTCACAGGATACAATGAGCAGTTCTTC,CASSPTLTGYNEQFF
TRBV29-1,NA,NA,TRBJ1-2,TGCAGCGTTGGTGGGGATTACTATGGCTACACCTTC,CSVGGDYYGYTF
TRBV3-1,NA,NA,TRBJ2-4,TGTGCCAGCAGCCCTCAGGATTTAGCCAAAAACATTCAGTACTTC,CASSPQDLAKNIQYF
TRBV27,few,TRBD2,TRBJ2-5,TGTGCCAGCAGTCCGATGGGGGGGGAGACCCAGTACTTC,CASSPMGGETQYF